This TCR beta chain was recorded in a study of blood T cell repertoires in COVID-19. Study-wide context: Samples representing acute and convalescent COVID-19 were sourced from the United States, Italy and Spain.

Those enrolled, adults aged roughly 18 to 90 years, came from 25 or so US areas. V lost 0 bases and J lost 4, with 15 bases in between. This CDR3 has 16 residues. Germline lookup yields CDR1 LGHNA and CDR2 YNFKEQ. Produced via immunoSEQ multiplex PCR; TCRdb's table is partial and in-frame only. The sample has approximately 300,000 clones; 85% are singletons. V gene TRBV4-2 combines with J gene TRBJ2-5, with D possibly TRBD2 on 5 matching bases. The receptor comes from a woman aged 25-40 years who had been exposed to COVID-19. Sequenced: PBMCs or T cells enriched from blood (not recorded which). The CDR3 sequence is CASSQDRLEGGETQYF. DNA for the CDR3: TGTGCCAGCAGCCAAGATCGGCTAGAGGGTGGAGAGACCCAGTACTTC.